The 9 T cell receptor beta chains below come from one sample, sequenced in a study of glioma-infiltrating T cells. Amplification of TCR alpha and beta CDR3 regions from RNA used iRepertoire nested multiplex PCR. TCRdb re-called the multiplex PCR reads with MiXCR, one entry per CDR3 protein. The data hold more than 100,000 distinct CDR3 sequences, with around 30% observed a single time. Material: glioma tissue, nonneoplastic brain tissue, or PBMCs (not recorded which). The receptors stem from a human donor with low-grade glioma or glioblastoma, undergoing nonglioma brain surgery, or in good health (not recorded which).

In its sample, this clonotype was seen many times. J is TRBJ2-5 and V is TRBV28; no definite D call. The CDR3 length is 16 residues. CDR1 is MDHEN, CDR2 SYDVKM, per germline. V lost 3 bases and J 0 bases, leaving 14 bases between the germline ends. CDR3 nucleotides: TGTGCCAGCAGTTTTACGGCAGAAAAATACCAAGAGACCCAGTACTTC. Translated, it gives CASSFTAEKYQETQYF.

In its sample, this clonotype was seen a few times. For the CDR3, the DNA is TGTGCCAGCAGCTTAGGGCTCGACCCCAACATTCAGTACTTC. Translated, it gives CASSLGLDPNIQYF. The chain combines TRBV11-2 with TRBJ2-4; D gene unclear. This CDR3 comprises 14 residues. Germline lookup yields CDR1 SGHAT and CDR2 FQNNGV. Trimming stripped 1 base from V and 7 bases from J, with 11 bases between.

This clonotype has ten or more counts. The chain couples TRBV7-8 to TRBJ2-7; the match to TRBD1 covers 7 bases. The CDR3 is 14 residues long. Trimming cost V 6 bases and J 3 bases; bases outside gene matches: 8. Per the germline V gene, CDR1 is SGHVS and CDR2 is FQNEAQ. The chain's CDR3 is CASSHGDSRYEQYF. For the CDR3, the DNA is TGTGCCAGCAGTCATGGGGACAGTCGCTACGAGCAGTACTTC.

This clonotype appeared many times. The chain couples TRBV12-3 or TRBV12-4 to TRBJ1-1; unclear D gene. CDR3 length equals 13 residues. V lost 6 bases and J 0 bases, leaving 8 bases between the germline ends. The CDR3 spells CASSYTMNTEAFF. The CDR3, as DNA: TGTGCCAGCAGCTATACCATGAACACTGAAGCTTTCTTT.

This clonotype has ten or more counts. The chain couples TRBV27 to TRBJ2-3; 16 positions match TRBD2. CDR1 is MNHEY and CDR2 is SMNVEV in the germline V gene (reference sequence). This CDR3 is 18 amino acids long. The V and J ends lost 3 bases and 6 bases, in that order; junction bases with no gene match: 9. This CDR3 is CASSLFPGLAGGLDTQYF. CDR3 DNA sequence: TGTGCCAGCAGTTTGTTTCCGGGACTAGCGGGGGGGTTGGATACGCAGTATTTT.

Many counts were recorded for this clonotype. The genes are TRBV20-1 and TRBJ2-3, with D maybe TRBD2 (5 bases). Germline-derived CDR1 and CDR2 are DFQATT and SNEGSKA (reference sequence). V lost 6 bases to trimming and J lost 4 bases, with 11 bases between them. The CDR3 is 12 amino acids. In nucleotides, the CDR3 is TGCAGTGCCCTTCTAGCCCCAGATACGCAGTATTTT. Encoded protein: CSALLAPDTQYF.

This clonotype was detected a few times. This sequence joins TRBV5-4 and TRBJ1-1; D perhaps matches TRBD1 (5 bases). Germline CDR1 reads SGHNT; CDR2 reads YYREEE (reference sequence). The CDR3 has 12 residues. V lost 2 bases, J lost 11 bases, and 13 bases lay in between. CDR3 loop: CASSFPGVAAFF. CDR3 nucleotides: TGTGCCAGCAGCTTCCCGGGGGTGGCTGCTTTCTTT.

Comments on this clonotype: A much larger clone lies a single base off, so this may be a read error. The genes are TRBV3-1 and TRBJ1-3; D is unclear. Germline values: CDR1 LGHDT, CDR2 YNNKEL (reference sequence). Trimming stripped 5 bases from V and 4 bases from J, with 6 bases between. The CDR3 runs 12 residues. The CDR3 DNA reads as TGTGCCAGCAGCACCGAGGGAAACACCATATATTTT. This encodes CASSTEGNTIYF.

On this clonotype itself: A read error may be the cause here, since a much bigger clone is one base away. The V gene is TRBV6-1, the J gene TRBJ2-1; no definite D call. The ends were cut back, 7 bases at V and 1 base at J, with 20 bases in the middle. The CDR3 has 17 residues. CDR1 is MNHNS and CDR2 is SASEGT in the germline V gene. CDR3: CASTPDLAVGSYNEQFF. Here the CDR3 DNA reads TGTGCCAGCACTCCCGACCTGGCGGTGGGGTCCTACAATGAGCAGTTCTTC.